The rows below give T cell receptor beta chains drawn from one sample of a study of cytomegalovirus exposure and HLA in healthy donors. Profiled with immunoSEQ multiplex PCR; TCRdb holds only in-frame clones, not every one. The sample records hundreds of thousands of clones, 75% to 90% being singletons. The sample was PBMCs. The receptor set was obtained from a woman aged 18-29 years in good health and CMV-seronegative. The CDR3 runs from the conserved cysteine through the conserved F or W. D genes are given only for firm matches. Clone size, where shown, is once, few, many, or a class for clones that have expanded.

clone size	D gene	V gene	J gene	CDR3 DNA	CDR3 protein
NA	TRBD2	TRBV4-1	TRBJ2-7	TGCGCCAGCAGCCAAGTCCGGCTTCGGGGCGGGAGGTTCTCCTACGAGCAGTACTTC	CASSQVRLRGGRFSYEQYF
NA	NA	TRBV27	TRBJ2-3	TGTGCCAGCAGGCAGGGTAACACAGATACGCAGTATTTT	CASRQGNTDTQYF
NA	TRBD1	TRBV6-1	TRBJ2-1	TGTGCCAGCAGCCCACAGGGGGGCTCCTACAATGAGCAGTTCTTC	CASSPQGGSYNEQFF
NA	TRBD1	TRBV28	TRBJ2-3	TGTGCCAGCTCCGCCGGGACAGGGAACACAGATACGCAGTATTTT	CASSAGTGNTDTQYF
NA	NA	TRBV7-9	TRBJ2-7	TGTGCCAGCAGCTTAGGACAGTGGAAGCCCTACGAGCAGTACTTC	CASSLGQWKPYEQYF
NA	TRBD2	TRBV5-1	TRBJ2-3	TGCGCCAGCAGGCAGGGACTAGTTTTAACAGATACGCAGTATTTT	CASRQGLVLTDTQYF
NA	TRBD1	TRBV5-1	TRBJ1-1	TGCGCCAGCGGGGGGACAGGAGCTGAAGCTTTCTTT	CASGGTGAEAFF
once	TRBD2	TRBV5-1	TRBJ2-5	TGCGCCAGCAGCTTTGGGCGGGGGAATAACCAAGAGACCCAGTACTTC	CASSFGRGNNQETQYF
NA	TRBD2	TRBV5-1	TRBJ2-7	TGCGCCAGCAGCAAGCTAGCGGGGGCCCTTTCCCACGAGCAGTACTTC	CASSKLAGALSHEQYF
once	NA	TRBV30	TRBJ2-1	TGTGCCTGGGTGACAGTTTCCTACAATGAGCAGTTCTTC	CAWVTVSYNEQFF
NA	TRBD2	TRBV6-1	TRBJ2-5	TGTGCCAGCATTCGACTAGCGGGGGAGGGTGAGACCCAGTACTTC	CASIRLAGEGETQYF
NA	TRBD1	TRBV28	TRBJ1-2	TGTGCCAGCAGATCGGACAGGGTGCGTGGCTACACCTTC	CASRSDRVRGYTF
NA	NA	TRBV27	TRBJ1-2	TGTGCCAGCAGTTCCCTGGAGAGGGAGGATGGCTACACCTTC	CASSSLEREDGYTF
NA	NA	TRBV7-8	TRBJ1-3	TGTGCCAGCAGCCGTCCGCCGAGGCCCATAATCTCTGGAAACACCATATATTTT	CASSRPPRPIISGNTIYF
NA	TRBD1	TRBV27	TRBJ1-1	TGTGCCACGATAGGAGACAGGGCCTCCACTGAAGCTTTCTTT	CATIGDRASTEAFF
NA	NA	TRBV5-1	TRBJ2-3	TGCGCCAGCAGCTTGGGTACAGGGACCAGCACAGATACGCAGTATTTT	CASSLGTGTSTDTQYF
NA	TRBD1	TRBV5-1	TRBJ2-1	TGCGCCAGCAGCACCGGGACAGATGTGTACGGCATTCCGAGTAAAAATGAGCAGTTCTTC	CASSTGTDVYGIPSKNEQFF
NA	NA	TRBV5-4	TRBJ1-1	TGTGCCACCAACCATGGCTCGAACACTGAAGCTTTCTTT	CATNHGSNTEAFF
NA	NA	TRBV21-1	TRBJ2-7	TGTGCCAGCGAGGGAGGTTTCTCCTACGAGCAGTACTTC	CASEGGFSYEQYF
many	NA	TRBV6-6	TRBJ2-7	TGTGCCAGCAGTTACTCCGAACAGGGCGGCGAGCAGTACTTC	CASSYSEQGGEQYF
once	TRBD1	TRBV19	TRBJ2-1	TGTGCCACGGGACAGGGTCTAGGAAATGAGCAGTTCTTC	CATGQGLGNEQFF
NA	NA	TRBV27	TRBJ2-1	TGTGCCAGCAGTTTATCCACTGGACTCAACAATGAGCAGTTCTTC	CASSLSTGLNNEQFF
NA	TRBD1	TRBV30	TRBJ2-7	TGTGCCTGGAGTGGCGAGACAGGGCTAAGTAGTTACGAGCAGTACTTC	CAWSGETGLSSYEQYF
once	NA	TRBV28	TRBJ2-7	TGTGCCAGCAGTTTGCTTAGGCGGTTCTCCTACGAGCAGTACTTC	CASSLLRRFSYEQYF
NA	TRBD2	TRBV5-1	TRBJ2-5	TGCGCCAGCAGCTTGGTAGCGGGAAGAGAGACCCAGTACTTC	CASSLVAGRETQYF